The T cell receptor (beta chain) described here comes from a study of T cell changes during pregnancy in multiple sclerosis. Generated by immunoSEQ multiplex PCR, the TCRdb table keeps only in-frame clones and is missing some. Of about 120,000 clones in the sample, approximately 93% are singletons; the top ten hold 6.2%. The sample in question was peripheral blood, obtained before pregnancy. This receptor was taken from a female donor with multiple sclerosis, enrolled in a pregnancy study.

DNA of the CDR3: TGCGCCAGTTCCAGGACAGGCGGAGATCAGCCCCAGCATTTT. This gives the protein CASSRTGGDQPQHF. The chain is built from TRBV4-1 and TRBJ1-5; 7 bases line up with TRBD1. Germline loops: CDR1 MGHRA, CDR2 YSYEKL. The V gene end was trimmed by 9 bases and the J gene end by 5 bases; junction bases not matched to a gene: 10. The CDR3 is made up of 14 amino acids.